These 18 T cell receptor beta chains originate from one sample sequenced in a study of CD8+CD57+ T cells in acquired aplastic anemia. Both TCR beta VDJ combination and CDR3 sequence profiling were carried out. Genomic DNA was the template for this profiling. One entry per CDR3 protein, called by TCRdb with MiXCR from the reads. This sample yields about 160,000 distinct CDR3 sequences, of which 40% to 55% are seen a single time; approximately 3% belongs to the top ten. CD8+CD57+ cell expansion, shown by flow cytometry, had occurred in the patients selected for sequencing. Sequencing was performed on sorted CD4+, CD8+, or CD8+CD57+ T cells (not recorded which) from PBMCs. These receptors came from a human donor with aplastic anemia.

This sequence joins TRBV7-6 and TRBJ2-5; unclear D gene. Germline V gene data show CDR1 as SGHVS and CDR2 as FNYEAQ. With 1 base removed from V and 1 base from J, the gap between germline ends came to 4 bases. The CDR3 is made up of 13 amino acids. The CDR3 protein is CASSLEVQETQYF. The CDR3 DNA is TGTGCCAGCAGCTTAGAGGTCCAAGAGACCCAGTACTTC.

In its sample, this clonotype was seen many times. The genes are TRBV28 and TRBJ2-7; TRBD2 might be the D (5 bases). The germline V gene encodes CDR1 MDHEN and CDR2 SYDVKM. The V end was cut by 3 bases, the J end by 4 bases, with 13 bases between. The CDR3 is 14 amino acids. The CDR3 loop reads CASSFSGFQYEQYF. CDR3 DNA: TGTGCCAGCAGTTTTTCGGGGTTTCAGTACGAGCAGTACTTC.

This clonotype appeared a few times. This could be a read error, since a much larger clone is one nucleotide away. The chain employs TRBV11-3 and TRBJ1-2; D call uncertain. The germline gives CDR1 SGHNT, CDR2 YENEEA. V was shortened by 5 bases and J by 3 bases, with 13 bases between the two germline ends. The CDR3 spans 14 residues. CDR3: CASSERRQDYGYTF. DNA for the CDR3: TGTGCCAGCAGCGAAAGACGGCAAGACTATGGCTACACCTTC.

The chain uses TRBV2 and TRBJ2-2; no definite D call. V was clipped by 4 bases and J by 0 bases, with 9 bases between them. Per germline, CDR1 SNHLY and CDR2 FYNNEI. This CDR3 region has 15 residues. CDR3 protein: CASSVGKTNTGELFF. The CDR3 DNA is TGTGCCAGCAGTGTCGGCAAGACGAACACCGGGGAGCTGTTTTTT.

This clonotype was recorded many times. CDR3 amino acids: CASIMGITYNEQFF. CDR3 nucleotide sequence: TGTGCCAGCATAATGGGGATAACCTACAATGAGCAGTTCTTC. V gene TRBV12-3 or TRBV12-4 combines with J gene TRBJ2-1; D is ambiguous. This CDR3 has 14 residues. V was cut by 7 bases and J by 2 bases, with 12 bases left in between.

The chain combines TRBV2 with TRBJ2-1, with D hard to call. This CDR3 contains 14 residues. The germline V and J ends were trimmed by 8 bases and 0 bases, with 11 bases remaining between them. Per the germline V gene, CDR1 is SNHLY and CDR2 is FYNNEI. The CDR3 region has the DNA TGTGCCAGCCCCCGCCAGAGCTCCTACAATGAGCAGTTCTTC. Encoded protein: CASPRQSSYNEQFF.

In its sample, this clonotype was seen a few times. The rearrangement joins TRBV30 to TRBJ2-3; possible D gene TRBD1, 5 bases. CDR1 is GTSNPN, CDR2 SVGIG, per germline (reference sequence). CDR3 length: 15 amino acids. Trimming shortened V by 0 bases and J by 1 base, and 11 bases separated the two germline ends. The CDR3 reads CAWSVTGAGTDTQYF. CDR3 DNA: TGTGCCTGGAGTGTAACTGGGGCCGGCACAGATACGCAGTATTTT.

This clonotype was detected only a few times. The chain has TRBV10-3 and TRBJ2-2; 10 bases fit TRBD1. The germline gives CDR1 ENHRY, CDR2 SYGVKD. V was clipped by 0 bases and J by 2 bases; unmatched bases: 6. This CDR3 is built from 18 residues. The CDR3 DNA is TGTGCCATCAGTGAGTCCCTATTGACAGGGGGCAACACCGGGGAGCTGTTTTTT. The encoded protein is CAISESLLTGGNTGELFF.

This clonotype was counted many times. The V call is TRBV9, the J call TRBJ1-1; D is possibly TRBD1 (6 bases). Trimming took 4 bases from V and 5 from J, leaving 18 bases between them. The germline V gene encodes CDR1 SGDLS and CDR2 YYNGEE. The CDR3 runs to 15 residues. The DNA of the CDR3 is TGTGCCAGCAGCTTTACAGGGACGGGTGCGACTGAAGCTTTCTTT. It codes for CASSFTGTGATEAFF.

In this sample, this clonotype turned up a few times. This could be a read error, since a much larger clone is one nucleotide away. V is TRBV19 and J is TRBJ2-7; a weak D match, TRBD2 (6 bases). In germline, CDR1 is LNHDA, CDR2 SQIVND (reference sequence). This CDR3 region has 18 residues. V gave up 0 bases and J gave up 5 bases, with 23 bases separating them. Written as DNA, the CDR3 is TGTGCCAGTAGTATAGAGGCGTTCGTCCCGAATCCGGGAGACGAGCAGTACTTC. Translated, it gives CASSIEAFVPNPGDEQYF.

Comments on this clonotype: It is likely a read error, because the conserved phenylalanine at the end of the CDR3 is missing. This chain uses TRBV14 with TRBJ2-3; 12 nucleotides align to TRBD2. Germline V gene sequence: CDR1 SGHDN, CDR2 FVKESK. CDR3 size: 14 residues. The CDR3 bases are TGTGCCAGCAAGACTAGCGGGAGCACAGGTACGCAGTATTCT. Translated: CASKTSGSTGTQYS.

V is TRBV29-1 and J is TRBJ1-2; D unresolved. V dropped 2 bases and J dropped 7 bases, with 11 bases sitting between them. Germline V gene data show CDR1 as SQVTM and CDR2 as ANQGSEA. The CDR3 totals 12 residues. The CDR3 region is CSVETLPGGYTF. Written as DNA, the CDR3 is TGCAGCGTTGAAACCCTACCCGGTGGCTACACCTTC. The variable domain in full, completed from reference TRBV29-1 and TRBJ1-2, reads SAVISQKPSRDICQRGTSLTIQCQVDSQVTMMFWYRQQPGQSLTLIATANQGSEATYESGFVIDKFPISRPNLTFSTLTVSNMSPEDSSIYLCSVETLPGGYTFGSGTRLTVV.

This clonotype was counted at least ten times. The V gene is TRBV20-1, the J gene TRBJ2-7, with TRBD2 identical over 9 bases. The CDR3 sequence is 18 residues long. J was trimmed by 4 bases and V by 4 bases; bases with no gene match: 20. Germline CDR1 and CDR2: DFQATT and SNEGSKA (reference sequence). The CDR3 DNA reads as TGCAGTGCTATCGGCCCGGGGGGTGGCGGGAGGGCCGGGTACGAGCAGTACTTC. Translating gives CSAIGPGGGGRAGYEQYF.

V is TRBV20-1 and J is TRBJ2-7; D unresolved. Germline V lookup: CDR1 DFQATT, CDR2 SNEGSKA (reference sequence). The CDR3 extends over 12 amino acids. Deletions cut 0 bases from V and 2 bases from J, with 5 bases between. The chain's CDR3 is CSAREDTYEQYF. CDR3 nucleotide sequence: TGCAGTGCTAGAGAGGATACCTACGAGCAGTACTTC.

The chain joins TRBV5-1 to TRBJ1-3; D perhaps matches TRBD1 (5 bases). V was trimmed by 0 bases and J by 4 bases, leaving 14 bases between them. Germline CDR1 SGHRS, CDR2 YFSETQ. This CDR3 has 16 residues. In DNA form, the CDR3 reads TGCGCCAGCAGCTTGGAAGCTTCAGGGATCGGAAACACCATATATTTT. This sequence encodes CASSLEASGIGNTIYF.

This clonotype was seen ten or more times. The V and J genes are TRBV11-2 and TRBJ2-3; 12 positions match TRBD1. This CDR3 region has 18 residues. Germline trimming cut 4 bases from V and 7 bases from J; bases unmatched to any gene: 15. Germline V gives CDR1 SGHAT, CDR2 FQNNGV. CDR3 in DNA: TGTGCCAGCAGCTGGCTGCAGCAGGGACAGGGGGCGTCAAATACGCAGTATTTT. Encoded protein: CASSWLQQGQGASNTQYF. Complete variable domain (other parts from reference TRBV11-2 and TRBJ2-3): EAGVAQSPRYKIIEKRQSVAFWCNPISGHATLYWYQQILGQGPKLLIQFQNNGVVDDSQLPKDRFSAERLKGVDSTLKIQPAKLEDSAVYLCASSWLQQGQGASNTQYFGPGTRLTVL.

This chain connects TRBV12-3 or TRBV12-4 to TRBJ1-3, with TRBD1 matching over 8 bases. The CDR3 extends over 18 amino acids. V was clipped by 6 bases and J by 4 bases; unmatched bases: 17. The CDR3 DNA reads TGTGCCAGCAGACCAGGGCCCGGGACAGGAATCCACGGAAACACCATATATTTT. Its translation is CASRPGPGTGIHGNTIYF.

V and J are TRBV2 and TRBJ1-4, with unresolved D. The CDR3 covers 14 residues. Trimming took 4 bases from V and 0 from J, leaving 6 bases between them. Germline CDR1 SNHLY, CDR2 FYNNEI. CDR3 nucleotide sequence: TGTGCCAGCAGTGCCCAAGCAACTAATGAAAAACTGTTTTTT. Residues: CASSAQATNEKLFF.